These 20 T cell receptor beta chains were all obtained from the same sample, sequenced in a study of beta chain features in type 1 diabetes. What was sequenced were expressed TCRB transcripts, since all of the isolated RNA had been reverse transcribed. Generated by immunoSEQ multiplex PCR, the TCRdb table keeps only in-frame clones and is missing some. Of about 180,000 clones in the sample, less than 10% were seen once. Study results and caveats: TCRB CDR3s from Type 1 diabetes patients were moderately but significantly shorter in all four CD4+ subsets.

The antigens these receptors bind are not known. The sequenced material came from central memory CD4+ T cells from blood. The receptors stem from a man in his late teens or twenties with type 1 diabetes.

The chain carries TRBV20-1 and TRBJ2-3, with 7 positions matching TRBD2. This CDR3 is built from 11 residues. In germline, CDR1 is DFQATT, CDR2 SNEGSKA (reference sequence). CDR3 sequence: CRGGGTDTQYF. The CDR3 DNA follows: TGCAGGGGCGGGGGAACAGATACGCAGTATTTT.

The chain couples TRBV6-5 to TRBJ1-5, with D possibly TRBD1 on 6 matching bases. V gave up 6 bases and J gave up 2 bases, with 11 bases separating them. This CDR3 is 14 amino acids long. Germline lookup yields CDR1 MNHEY and CDR2 SVGAGI. Here the CDR3 reads CASSLGGRNQPQHF. As DNA, the CDR3 is TGTGCCAGCAGCCTCGGGGGGCGCAATCAGCCCCAGCATTTT.

This clone has just a few counts. The gene calls are TRBV5-1 and TRBJ2-3, with 10 bases that match TRBD2. J was trimmed by 3 bases and V by 2 bases; bases with no gene match: 6. The CDR3 consists of 16 residues. In germline, CDR1 is SGHRS, CDR2 YFSETQ. The CDR3 sequence: CASSFVSSGRTDTQYF. The CDR3 bases are TGCGCCAGCAGCTTTGTCAGTAGCGGGAGGACAGATACGCAGTATTTT. The full variable domain, its missing parts supplied by reference TRBV5-1 and TRBJ2-3, is KAGVTQTPRYLIKTRGQQVTLSCSPISGHRSVSWYQQTPGQGLQFLFEYFSETQRNKGNFPGRFSGRQFSNSRSEMNVSTLELGDSALYLCASSFVSSGRTDTQYFGPGTRLTVL.

This chain uses TRBV7-9 with TRBJ2-3; TRBD1 matches at 8 bases. Germline CDR1 and CDR2: SEHNR and FQNEAQ (reference sequence). V shed 1 base and J 4 bases; nucleotides not matched to a gene: 4. The CDR3 is made up of 15 amino acids. The CDR3 region is CASSLEAGGADTQYF. The CDR3 DNA reads as TGTGCCAGCAGCTTAGAGGCAGGGGGCGCAGATACGCAGTATTTT.

This clone was observed a few times. The rearrangement links TRBV19 to TRBJ2-4, with D tentatively TRBD2 (5 bases). This CDR3 has 16 residues. Trimming shortened V by 5 bases and J by 0 bases, and 14 bases separated the two germline ends. From germline, CDR1 is LNHDA and CDR2 SQIVND (reference sequence). The CDR3 here is CASSPERGLAKNIQYF. For the CDR3, the DNA is TGTGCCAGTAGTCCCGAGAGAGGACTAGCCAAAAACATTCAGTACTTC.

This clone was recorded at least ten times. The chain combines TRBV18 with TRBJ2-3; D not resolved. The V and J ends lost 0 bases and 2 bases respectively, with 9 bases between them. The CDR3 covers 15 residues. CDR1 is KGHSH and CDR2 is LQKENI in the germline V gene. CDR3 protein: CASSPPYSHTDTQYF. Written as DNA, the CDR3 is TGTGCCAGCTCACCACCGTACAGCCACACAGATACGCAGTATTTT.

The genes are TRBV5-1 and TRBJ2-3; possibly TRBD2 for D (6 bases). V lost 4 bases to trimming and J lost 4 bases, with 13 bases between them. CDR3 size: 14 residues. Germline loops: CDR1 SGHRS, CDR2 YFSETQ. CDR3 region: CASSPTGEADTQYF. Here the CDR3 DNA reads TGCGCCAGCAGCCCAACGGGAGAAGCAGATACGCAGTATTTT.

This clone has ten or more counts. The V and J genes are TRBV5-1 and TRBJ2-1, with D maybe TRBD2 (6 bases). Germline V gene sequence: CDR1 SGHRS, CDR2 YFSETQ. This CDR3 spans 15 amino acids. The V and J ends lost 4 bases and 1 base respectively, with 12 bases between them. The CDR3 region has the DNA TGCGCCAGCAGCCACGGGACTTTTTCCTACAATGAGCAGTTCTTC. Its protein product is CASSHGTFSYNEQFF.

At least ten counts were recorded for this clone. The chain uses TRBV4-3 and TRBJ1-2; tentatively, D is TRBD1 (5 bases). This CDR3 spans 13 amino acids. Germline V gene sequence: CDR1 LGHNA, CDR2 YSLEER. Trimming left V 8 bases short and J 7 bases short, with 17 bases between. The CDR3 here is CASAKTVQGGYTF. The CDR3 bases are TGCGCCAGCGCTAAGACTGTGCAGGGTGGCTACACCTTC.

This chain connects TRBV7-2 to TRBJ1-5, with 10 bases identical to TRBD1. Germline V gene data show CDR1 as SGHTA and CDR2 as FQGNSA. V was clipped by 1 base and J by 2 bases; unmatched bases: 2. The length of the CDR3 is 16 residues. The CDR3 region is CASSLVGTGGNQPQHF. The CDR3 DNA follows: TGTGCCAGCAGCTTAGTCGGGACAGGGGGCAATCAGCCCCAGCATTTT.

This clone was found a few times. The chain combines TRBV7-2 with TRBJ2-7; 8 bases agree with TRBD1. This CDR3 contains 14 residues. V trimming: 5 bases; J trimming: 6 bases; junction bases outside the gene matches: 9. Germline CDR1 and CDR2: SGHTA and FQGNSA. In nucleotides, the CDR3 is TGTGCCAGCAGCCACACCCAGGGGGCCGGCGAGCAGTACTTC. This encodes CASSHTQGAGEQYF.

The V call is TRBV5-1, the J call TRBJ2-3; 9 nucleotides match TRBD1. Germline V gene data show CDR1 as SGHRS and CDR2 as YFSETQ. The V and J ends lost 3 bases and 2 bases, in that order; junction bases with no gene match: 4. The CDR3 totals 15 residues. The CDR3 region is CASSWTGVPTDTQYF. CDR3 nucleotides: TGCGCCAGCAGCTGGACAGGGGTTCCCACAGATACGCAGTATTTT. The whole variable domain, remainder taken from reference TRBV5-1 and TRBJ2-3, is KAGVTQTPRYLIKTRGQQVTLSCSPISGHRSVSWYQQTPGQGLQFLFEYFSETQRNKGNFPGRFSGRQFSNSRSEMNVSTLELGDSALYLCASSWTGVPTDTQYFGPGTRLTVL.

V usage is TRBV5-1 and J usage is TRBJ2-7; TRBD2 might be the D (5 bases). The CDR3 loop spans 14 amino acids. V gave up 0 bases and J gave up 6 bases, with 13 bases separating them. Germline CDR1 and CDR2: SGHRS and YFSETQ. CDR3 protein: CASSLVSGFPEQYF. The CDR3, as DNA: TGCGCCAGCAGCTTGGTATCGGGGTTTCCCGAGCAGTACTTC.

Details on this clone: In the same sample, other DNA sequences code for this CDR3. The chain is built from TRBV5-4 and TRBJ1-4; 10 bases agree with TRBD1. CDR1 is SGHNT and CDR2 is YYREEE in the germline V gene (reference sequence). The CDR3 has 14 amino acids. The V gene end was trimmed by 4 bases and the J gene end by 7 bases; junction bases not matched to a gene: 4. The CDR3 DNA reads TGTGCCAGCAGCAGACAGGGGGCGGCTGAAAAACTGTTTTTT. This translates into CASSRQGAAEKLFF.

A few counts support this clone. The V call is TRBV10-3, the J call TRBJ1-2; a possible D gene is TRBD1 (6 bases). CDR1 ENHRY and CDR2 SYGVKD come from the germline V gene. V lost 10 bases, J lost 8 bases, and 20 bases lay in between. The CDR3 consists of 13 residues. The CDR3, as DNA: TGTGCCACCGTGAAGGACAGATTGATGGGCTACACCTTC. It is translated as CATVKDRLMGYTF.

The chain links TRBV7-2 to TRBJ2-3; 11 nucleotides match TRBD2. The CDR3 contains 15 residues. Germline V gene lookup returns CDR1 SGHTA and CDR2 FQGNSA. Trimming at V came to 1 base and at J to 4 bases, leaving 1 base not matched to a gene. The CDR3, as DNA: TGTGCCAGCAGCTTAGTAGCGGGGGGGCCAGATACGCAGTATTTT. It translates to CASSLVAGGPDTQYF. Full variable domain (outside the CDR3, taken from reference TRBV7-2 and TRBJ2-3): GAGVSQSPSNKVTEKGKDVELRCDPISGHTALYWYRQSLGQGLEFLIYFQGNSAPDKSGLPSDRFSAERTGGSVSTLTIQRTQQEDSAVYLCASSLVAGGPDTQYFGPGTRLTVL.

The V and J genes are TRBV28 and TRBJ2-7; 7 bases fit TRBD1. After removal of 3 bases from V and 3 bases from J, the junction contained 5 bases not matched to a gene. The CDR3 has 14 residues. Germline assignment: CDR1 MDHEN and CDR2 SYDVKM. CDR3: CASSFPRDSYEQYF. The CDR3 coding sequence is TGTGCCAGCAGTTTCCCAAGGGACAGCTACGAGCAGTACTTC.

This clone was seen a handful of times. V usage is TRBV4-2 and J usage is TRBJ2-1, with 11 bases fitting TRBD2. The CDR3 runs 22 residues. J gave up 1 base and V 0 bases, and 17 bases lay outside the gene matches. The germline gives CDR1 LGHNA, CDR2 YNFKEQ. Here the CDR3 reads CASSQDQFSGTGTSGSYNEQFF. Written as DNA, the CDR3 is TGTGCCAGCAGCCAAGATCAATTTTCCGGGACAGGGACTAGCGGTTCCTACAATGAGCAGTTCTTC.

This clone was counted between two and nine times. The rearrangement joins TRBV7-2 to TRBJ2-1, with a possible D match to TRBD1 (6 bases). CDR3 length: 12 amino acids. From germline, CDR1 is SGHTA and CDR2 FQGNSA. The V end lost 5 bases, the J end lost 7 bases, and 9 bases lay between the germline ends. The CDR3 sequence is CASSEQGNEQFF. CDR3 sequence (DNA): TGTGCCAGCAGCGAACAGGGTAATGAGCAGTTCTTC.

This clone was detected a few times. The chain couples TRBV29-1 to TRBJ1-3; maybe TRBD1 (6 bases). The CDR3 totals 13 residues. Between the trimmed V and J ends, which lost 6 bases and 0 bases, there was a span of 9 bases. Germline CDR1 SQVTM, CDR2 ANQGSEA. The CDR3 sequence is CSVGDNSGNTIYF. In DNA, the CDR3 is TGCAGCGTGGGGGACAACTCTGGAAACACCATATATTTT.